Listed below are T cell receptor beta chains from one sample, sequenced in a study of T cell repertoires in cytomegalovirus infection. Each CDR3 protein gets one entry after TCRdb re-called the reads with MiXCR. The table shows fewer than 900,000 distinct CDR3 sequences, with roughly 28% occurring only once. Their specific antigens are unknown. The sample here was cultured CD8+ T cells from PBMCs, taken from culture after CMV antigen stimulation. All receptors come from a human donor in good health (CMV status not recorded). Some clones in this sample may be carry-over from other donors' samples. Each CDR3 is given without its conserved first and last residue. A D gene is named only where the DNA matches it firmly. Rows give clone size only sometimes, using once, few, many, or a class for an expanded clone.

size: few; length: 12; V: TRBV12-3/TRBV12-4; D: TRBD2; J: TRBJ2-5; CDR3: ASNKLAGSGAQY
size: -; length: 13; V: TRBV12-3/TRBV12-4; D: -; J: TRBJ1-1; CDR3: ASSPGGGWNTEAF
size: -; length: 13; V: TRBV7-3; D: -; J: TRBJ1-1; CDR3: ASSLAAGTNTEAF
size: -; length: 15; V: TRBV19; D: -; J: TRBJ2-1; CDR3: ASSIIAASVSYNEQF
size: -; length: 12; V: TRBV4-1; D: -; J: TRBJ2-7; CDR3: ASSQTQRKDEQY
size: -; length: 13; V: TRBV2; D: TRBD2; J: TRBJ2-3; CDR3: ATKGSGARTDTQY
size: few; length: 14; V: TRBV7-2; D: TRBD2; J: TRBJ2-3; CDR3: ASSLEGGGAQDTQY
size: -; length: 12; V: TRBV7-9; D: -; J: TRBJ2-3; CDR3: ASSLDTGGDTQY
size: -; length: 14; V: TRBV14; D: -; J: TRBJ2-3; CDR3: ASSLLGNYSVDTQY
size: -; length: 12; V: TRBV5-6; D: TRBD1; J: TRBJ2-7; CDR3: ASSSDRASYEQY
size: -; length: 12; V: TRBV5-6; D: -; J: TRBJ2-7; CDR3: ASSSGTGLGEQY
size: -; length: 11; V: TRBV5-4; D: -; J: TRBJ2-1; CDR3: ASSLEPEQEQF
size: once; length: 14; V: TRBV7-2; D: -; J: TRBJ1-1; CDR3: ANSSLYTTGLTEAF
size: few; length: 12; V: TRBV12-3/TRBV12-4; D: -; J: TRBJ2-3; CDR3: ASSWTGATDTQY
size: -; length: 12; V: TRBV20-1; D: TRBD1; J: TRBJ1-5; CDR3: SARERTGLQPQH
size: once; length: 14; V: TRBV14; D: TRBD2; J: TRBJ2-7; CDR3: ASSQDRGGLRYEQY
size: many; length: 12; V: TRBV7-6; D: -; J: TRBJ1-2; CDR3: AIRTLPMNYGYT
size: -; length: 12; V: TRBV12-3/TRBV12-4; D: -; J: TRBJ2-7; CDR3: ASSFRRGPYEQY
size: -; length: 13; V: TRBV12-3/TRBV12-4; D: TRBD1; J: TRBJ1-2; CDR3: ASSSLYRGLDGYT
size: -; length: 9; V: TRBV12-3/TRBV12-4; D: -; J: TRBJ2-1; CDR3: ASTASGEQF
size: -; length: 16; V: TRBV6-1; D: TRBD2; J: TRBJ2-3; CDR3: ASSFLGTSGGASDTQY
size: few; length: 13; V: TRBV12-3/TRBV12-4; D: -; J: TRBJ2-2; CDR3: ASMGQNANTGELF
size: -; length: 11; V: TRBV9; D: -; J: TRBJ2-2; CDR3: ASSHGNTGELF
size: many; length: 12; V: TRBV12-3/TRBV12-4; D: -; J: TRBJ1-3; CDR3: ASNPTGTGNTIY
size: -; length: 13; V: TRBV5-8; D: -; J: TRBJ2-7; CDR3: ASSLLDGDTYEQY
size: few; length: 12; V: TRBV6-2/TRBV6-3; D: -; J: TRBJ2-7; CDR3: ASRGGHKGPEQY
size: -; length: 12; V: TRBV7-6; D: -; J: TRBJ2-7; CDR3: ASSYVDGPYEQY
size: -; length: 13; V: TRBV7-9; D: -; J: TRBJ2-1; CDR3: ASSPRDMGPNEQF
size: -; length: 14; V: TRBV7-6; D: -; J: TRBJ2-3; CDR3: ASSLGGVGGPDTQY
size: many; length: 11; V: TRBV2; D: -; J: TRBJ1-5; CDR3: ASREQGNQPQH
size: once; length: 12; V: TRBV27; D: -; J: TRBJ1-5; CDR3: ASSFGQFVQPQH
size: -; length: 10; V: TRBV7-9; D: -; J: TRBJ1-5; CDR3: ASSKADQPQH
size: few; length: 16; V: TRBV28; D: TRBD1; J: TRBJ2-6; CDR3: ASSPTDRGKAGANVLT
size: many; length: 15; V: TRBV7-2; D: TRBD2; J: TRBJ2-7; CDR3: ASSFEGLAGGWYEQY
size: -; length: 13; V: TRBV27; D: -; J: TRBJ1-2; CDR3: ASSLSGQGGTGYT
size: -; length: 15; V: TRBV7-2; D: -; J: TRBJ1-5; CDR3: ASSLALDLGISQPQH
size: -; length: 17; V: TRBV10-3; D: TRBD1; J: TRBJ2-2; CDR3: AISESGTGAKGNTGELF
size: few; length: 12; V: TRBV29-1; D: -; J: TRBJ2-1; CDR3: SASDADPYNEQF
size: -; length: 13; V: TRBV14; D: -; J: TRBJ2-7; CDR3: ASSAQRTDSYEQY
size: few; length: 12; V: TRBV27; D: -; J: TRBJ1-2; CDR3: ASSLGAGMGGYT
size: -; length: 14; V: TRBV6-2/TRBV6-3; D: -; J: TRBJ2-1; CDR3: ASSYSKTLGYNEQF